One T cell receptor beta chain is described in this entry. The length of the CDR3 is 15 residues. The trim removed 2 bases at V and 9 bases at J, leaving 6 bases unmatched. Germline CDR1 MNHEY, CDR2 SVGAGI. This record belongs to a study of blood T cell repertoires in COVID-19. About the research overall: The United States, Italy and Spain were the sources of the acute and convalescent COVID-19 samples. Sources were T cells, B-cell-depleted T cells, or PBMCs; the material itself was cDNA or gDNA.

Methods used by the authors: Cell counts per sample came from amplifying reference gene primers. The data were produced by immunoSEQ multiplex PCR, yet TCRdb's version contains in-frame clones alone and is incomplete. The V and J calls and the clone size are those of that table, but D and trimming were determined from the DNA. Among around 81,000 clones, roughly 80% were seen once, and the ten largest hold roughly 41%. The specimen was peripheral blood. The sequence derives from a man older than 75 with acute or convalescent COVID-19. This rearrangement joins TRBV6-5 to TRBJ1-6; 8 positions agree with TRBD1. CDR3 sequence reads: CASSYGGQGGSPLHF. CDR3 sequence (DNA): TGTGCCAGCAGTTACGGAGGACAGGGAGGTTCACCCCTCCACTTT.